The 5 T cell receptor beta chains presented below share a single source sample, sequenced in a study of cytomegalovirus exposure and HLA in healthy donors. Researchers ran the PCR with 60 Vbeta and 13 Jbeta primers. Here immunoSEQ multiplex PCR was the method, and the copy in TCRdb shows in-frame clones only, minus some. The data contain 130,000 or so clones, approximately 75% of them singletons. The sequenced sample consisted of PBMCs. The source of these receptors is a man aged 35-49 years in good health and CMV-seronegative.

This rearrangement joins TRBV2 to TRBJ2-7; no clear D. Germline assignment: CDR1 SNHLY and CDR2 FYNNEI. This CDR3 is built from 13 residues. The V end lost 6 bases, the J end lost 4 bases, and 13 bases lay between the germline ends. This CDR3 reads CASRRRDLYEQYF. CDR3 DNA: TGTGCCAGCAGGCGCCGAGACTTGTACGAGCAGTACTTC.

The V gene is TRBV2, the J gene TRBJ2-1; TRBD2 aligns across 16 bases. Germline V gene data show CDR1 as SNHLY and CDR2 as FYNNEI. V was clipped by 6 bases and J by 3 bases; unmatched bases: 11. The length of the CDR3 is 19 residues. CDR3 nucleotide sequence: TGTGCCAGCAGCGGGGGGACTAGCGGGGGGGGATCTAGCTACAATGAGCAGTTCTTC. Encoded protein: CASSGGTSGGGSSYNEQFF.

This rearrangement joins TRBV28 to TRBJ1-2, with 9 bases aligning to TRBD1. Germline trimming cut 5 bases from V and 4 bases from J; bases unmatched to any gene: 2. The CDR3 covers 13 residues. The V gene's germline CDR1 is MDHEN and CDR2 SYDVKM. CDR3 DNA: TGTGCCAGCAGTCCGACAGGGGGCTATGGCTACACCTTC. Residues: CASSPTGGYGYTF.

CDR3 amino acids: CASSWGQGISYEQYF. The DNA for the CDR3 is TGTGCCAGCAGCTGGGGACAGGGTATCTCCTACGAGCAGTACTTC. V and J are TRBV11-2 and TRBJ2-7; 9 bases are shared with TRBD1. CDR1 is SGHAT, CDR2 FQNNGV, per germline. This CDR3 spans 15 amino acids. J was trimmed by 0 bases and V by 4 bases; bases with no gene match: 4.

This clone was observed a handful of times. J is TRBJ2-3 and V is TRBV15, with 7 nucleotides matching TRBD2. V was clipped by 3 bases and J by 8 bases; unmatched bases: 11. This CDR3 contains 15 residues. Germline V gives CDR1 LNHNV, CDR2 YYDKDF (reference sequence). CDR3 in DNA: TGTGCCACCAGCAGTAAGCAGCGGGGACGGGGTACGCAGTATTTT. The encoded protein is CATSSKQRGRGTQYF.